This is a list of T cell receptor beta chains from one sample in a study of blood T cell repertoires in COVID-19. Using immunoSEQ multiplex PCR, the repertoire was profiled, and TCRdb retains in-frame clones only, with some absent. The sample includes 250,000 to 300,000 clones, roughly nine tenths of them seen just once. Sequenced material: peripheral blood. The receptor set was obtained from a woman aged 30 to 39 with COVID-19, enrolled during active disease. Each CDR3 is given with its conserved first and last residue. D genes are given only for firm matches.

v_gene,j_gene,d_gene,CDR3aa,CDR3nt
TRBV15,TRBJ1-6,NA,CATSRPTGGRNSPLHF,TGTGCCACCAGCAGACCCACCGGGGGGCGTAATTCACCCCTCCACTTT
TRBV5-8,TRBJ1-4,TRBD1,CASSSGTGGEKLFF,TGTGCCAGCAGCTCCGGGACAGGTGGAGAAAAACTGTTTTTT
TRBV19,TRBJ1-3,TRBD1,CASSTLGQAGSNTIYF,TGTGCCAGTAGTACTCTTGGACAGGCCGGGAGTAACACCATATATTTT
TRBV15,TRBJ1-4,NA,CATSRGRGAGEKLFF,TGTGCCACCAGCAGAGGCCGGGGTGCCGGAGAAAAACTGTTTTTT
TRBV10-1,TRBJ2-5,TRBD2,CASGNSGTETQYF,TGCGCCAGCGGGAATAGCGGGACAGAGACCCAGTACTTC
TRBV5-5,TRBJ2-5,NA,CASSTGLQETQYF,TGTGCCAGCAGCACGGGACTCCAAGAGACCCAGTACTTC
TRBV20-1,TRBJ1-2,NA,CSPDTASYTF,TGCAGCCCGGACACGGCGAGCTACACCTTC
TRBV6-4,TRBJ2-1,NA,CASSDWAGGNEQFF,TGTGCCAGCAGTGACTGGGCAGGGGGGAATGAGCAGTTCTTC
TRBV27,TRBJ2-7,TRBD2,CASKGGLAGLSSEQYF,TGTGCCAGCAAAGGGGGACTAGCGGGATTGAGTTCCGAGCAGTACTTC
TRBV7-2,TRBJ1-2,TRBD1,CASSLGTGSSLWGYTF,TGTGCCAGCAGCTTGGGGACAGGGTCATCCTTGTGGGGCTACACCTTC
TRBV20-1,TRBJ2-7,NA,CSATYDEQYF,TGCAGTGCTACCTACGACGAGCAGTACTTC
TRBV11-2,TRBJ2-3,TRBD2,CASSLPSGIADTQYF,TGTGCCAGCAGCTTACCTAGCGGGATAGCAGATACGCAGTATTTT
TRBV15,TRBJ2-1,TRBD2,CATSRGGGDEQFF,TGTGCCACCAGCAGAGGGGGAGGGGATGAGCAGTTCTTC
TRBV5-6,TRBJ2-7,NA,CASSFRETGSYEQYF,TGTGCCAGCAGCTTTAGGGAGACGGGATCCTACGAGCAGTACTTC
TRBV2,TRBJ1-4,NA,CASSWTEGNEKLFF,TGTGCCAGCAGTTGGACAGAGGGTAATGAAAAACTGTTTTTT
TRBV7-2,TRBJ1-5,NA,CASSLSYSNQPQHF,TGTGCCAGCAGCCTAAGTTATAGCAATCAGCCCCAGCATTTT
TRBV27,TRBJ1-5,NA,CASSLSRVNQPQHF,TGTGCCAGCAGTTTAAGCAGGGTAAATCAGCCCCAGCATTTT
TRBV21-1,TRBJ2-7,NA,CASSKDRAYEQYF,TGTGCCAGCAGCAAAGACAGGGCCTACGAGCAGTACTTC
TRBV5-6,TRBJ1-6,NA,CASSLAPSRRDSPLHF,TGTGCCAGCAGCTTGGCCCCGTCCAGGCGGGATTCACCCCTCCACTTT
TRBV19,TRBJ2-7,NA,CASSGGSSYEQYF,TGTGCCAGTAGTGGGGGCAGTTCCTACGAGCAGTACTTC
TRBV7-9,TRBJ1-4,TRBD1,CASSSYRGTNEKLFF,TGTGCCAGCAGCTCCTACAGGGGGACTAATGAAAAACTGTTTTTT
TRBV10-3,TRBJ1-4,NA,CAISGGEGEKLFF,TGTGCCATCAGTGGGGGGGAAGGGGAAAAACTGTTTTTT
TRBV30,TRBJ1-1,TRBD1,CAWSADRTFLQGAEAFF,TGTGCCTGGAGTGCGGACAGGACGTTTCTTCAGGGGGCTGAAGCTTTCTTT
TRBV10-1,TRBJ2-1,TRBD2,CASSTPASGRYEQFF,TGCGCCAGCAGTACCCCCGCTAGCGGGAGGTATGAGCAGTTCTTC
TRBV18,TRBJ1-5,TRBD1,CASSGQGFGQPQHF,TGTGCCAGCTCAGGACAGGGATTCGGACAGCCCCAGCATTTT
TRBV30,TRBJ2-1,NA,CAWNGRSSYNEQFF,TGTGCCTGGAATGGCCGGAGCTCCTACAATGAGCAGTTCTTC
TRBV30,TRBJ2-1,NA,CAWKPSKTGEQFF,TGTGCCTGGAAACCTTCGAAGACGGGGGAGCAGTTCTTC
TRBV29-1,TRBJ2-5,NA,CSVEGGWGETQYF,TGCAGCGTTGAAGGAGGGTGGGGAGAGACCCAGTACTTC